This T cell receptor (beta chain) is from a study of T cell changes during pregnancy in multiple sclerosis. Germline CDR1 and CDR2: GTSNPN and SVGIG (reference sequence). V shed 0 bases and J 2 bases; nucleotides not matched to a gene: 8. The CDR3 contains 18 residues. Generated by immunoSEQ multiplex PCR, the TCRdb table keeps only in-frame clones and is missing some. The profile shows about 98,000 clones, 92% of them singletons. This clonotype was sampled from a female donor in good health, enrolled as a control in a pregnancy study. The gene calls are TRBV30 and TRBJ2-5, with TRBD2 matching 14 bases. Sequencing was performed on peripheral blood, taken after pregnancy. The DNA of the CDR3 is TGTGCCTGGAGTGTTAATCGACTAGCGGGGGGGCGTCAAGAGACCCAGTACTTC. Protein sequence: CAWSVNRLAGGRQETQYF.